This TCR beta chain was recorded in a study of post-analysis software for immune sequencing data. Findings and limits, study-wide: TRBV segments more frequent in patients than in controls numbered roughly five and included TRBV5-6, TRBV5-1 and TRBV20-1.

Each TCR beta cDNA library carried unique molecular identifiers. Each batch of roughly 0.95 to 10 million T cells produced 490,000 or so cDNA molecules. One entry per CDR3 protein results from TCRdb running MiXCR on the PCR reads. This table has about 430,000 distinct CDR3 sequences, 30% to 45% appearing once. CDR3 length: 14 residues. Germline lookup yields CDR1 MGHDK and CDR2 SYGVNS. As for this clonotype: The antigen is not known.

The clonotype originates from a girl aged 2-10 years with multiple sclerosis. Sequenced material: blood. This chain connects TRBV25-1 to TRBJ2-5; unclear D gene. The J call may be mistaken, given a closer DNA end match to TRBJ2-7. CDR3 protein: CASSAPFEVYEQYF. In nucleotides, the CDR3 is TGTGCCAGCAGTGCCCCTTTCGAGGTGTACGAGCAGTACTTC.